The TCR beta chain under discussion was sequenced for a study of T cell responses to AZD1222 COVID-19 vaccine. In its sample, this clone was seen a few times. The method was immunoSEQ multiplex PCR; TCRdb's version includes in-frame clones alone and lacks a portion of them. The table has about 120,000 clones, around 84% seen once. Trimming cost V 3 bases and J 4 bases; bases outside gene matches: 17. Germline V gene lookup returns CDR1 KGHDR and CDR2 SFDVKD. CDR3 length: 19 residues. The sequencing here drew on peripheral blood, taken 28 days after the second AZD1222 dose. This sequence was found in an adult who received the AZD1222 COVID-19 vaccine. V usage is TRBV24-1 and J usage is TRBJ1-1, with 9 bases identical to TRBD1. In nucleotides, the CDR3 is TGTGCCACCAGTGATCTGGGTACAGGGGGCCGGTTTTTTCTCACTGAAGCTTTCTTT. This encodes CATSDLGTGGRFFLTEAFF.